This paragraph covers one T cell receptor (beta chain) sequence. Antigen specificity is unknown. The record originates from a study of T cell clonotyping in hematopoietic cell transplantation. The CDR3 contains 13 residues. The germline V gene has CDR1 SGHNT and CDR2 YYREEE (reference sequence). The V and J ends lost 5 bases and 8 bases respectively, with 14 bases between them. Study results and limitations: Higher Inverse Simpson Index values in graft donor and pretransplant recipient predicted broader posttransplant TCR diversity. Few recipient clonotypes overlapped donors; over 95% were de novo at given depth.

Method: immunoSEQ multiplex PCR; TCRdb's copy keeps in-frame clones and lacks some. The sample shows 65,000 to 75,000 clones, 94% of them seen only once. This chain links TRBV5-4 with TRBJ2-1, with D unresolved. The receptor was derived from a man between 50 and 59 years old in good health. Some clones in this sample may be carry-over from other donors' samples. The sequenced material came from peripheral blood mononuclear cells. The CDR3 reads CASRGKSSDEQFF. The CDR3 DNA reads TGTGCCAGCAGGGGAAAATCCAGCGATGAGCAGTTCTTC. The full variable domain, completed using reference TRBV5-4 and TRBJ2-1, is ETGVTQSPTHLIKTRGQQVTLRCSSQSGHNTVSWYQQALGQGPQFIFQYYREEENGRGNFPPRFSGLQFPNYSSELNVNALELDDSALYLCASRGKSSDEQFFGPGTRLTVL.